This T cell receptor (beta chain) was found in a study of beta chain features in type 1 diabetes. General study findings and limits: Shortening of TCRB CDR3s, moderate but significant, appeared in all four CD4+ subsets of Type 1 diabetes patients.

This clone was counted a few times. Its antigen is unknown. The CDR3 is 15 amino acids. Germline CDR1 and CDR2: SGHRS and YFSETQ. V lost 0 bases and J 2 bases, leaving 11 bases between the germline ends. All of the isolated RNA was reverse transcribed, so expressed TCRB transcripts were sequenced. Read counts averaged approximately 3.5 million for samples of naive, central memory and regulatory T cells. Produced via immunoSEQ multiplex PCR; TCRdb's table is partial and in-frame only. The table lists around 260,000 clones, around 25% of them singletons. Sequences were obtained from naive CD4+ T cells from blood. This TCR was recovered from a woman in her twenties or thirties with type 1 diabetes. This chain uses TRBV5-1 with TRBJ1-2, with no clear D. CDR3 sequence: CASSLVAGENYGYTF. The CDR3 coding sequence is TGCGCCAGCAGCTTGGTGGCAGGTGAAAACTATGGCTACACCTTC.